Reported below is one TCR beta chain. The antigen it recognizes is unknown. Qualities for individual bases were not recorded, and no much larger clone is one base off. The data were taken from a study of blood T cell repertoires in COVID-19 (dated by TCRdb to about 2020). About the full investigation: Recovered participants in ImmuneRACE Cohort 3 were defined as having two consecutive negative NP/OP PCR tests, clearance from a healthcare professional, or resolution of symptoms. The collaborator samples originated in the United States, Italy and Spain and spanned the acute and convalescent phases of COVID-19. The material from the prospective study consisted of cDNA or gDNA derived from T cells, B-cell-depleted T cells, or PBMCs. Deeply sampled blood TCRbeta repertoires from subjects exposed to, actively infected with, or recovered from COVID-19 were included in the dataset. A freely available public database, intended as a resource for researchers studying the immune response to SARS-CoV-2, is where the repertoires were released. The samples were drawn from the first 160 participants of the ongoing ImmuneRACE study and from more than 1,000 subjects provided by 6 global collaborators. Nearly every sample came with metadata listing a de-identified subject ID, COVID-19 status, age in years and sex. HLA class I and class II types, where available, came from metadata supplied by the sample provider rather than from assay-based typing.

TCRbeta CDR3 regions were amplified from genomic DNA by means of the immunoSEQ Assay, a bias-controlled multiplex PCR. In the original analysis: The number of nucleated cells in each sample was estimated by amplification of reference gene primers within the assay. Sequence reads were collapsed and filtered to measure the absolute abundance of every unique TCRbeta CDR3 rearrangement. For each sample, productive Simpson clonality was calculated as the square root of Simpson's diversity index over productive rearrangements. This is the immuneACCESS table as TCRdb keeps it, with only in-frame sequences that have V and J called. A part of the clones is gone; compared with another copy, unresolved V genes explain less than half, and the rest is unexplained. That table gives V, J and clone size, and the DNA gave D and trimming. This sample is represented by about 230,000 clones; 86% of them were singletons. The ten largest make up 3% to 3.5% of the sample.

In the prospective study, participants were about 18 to 100 years old, resided in under 30 geographic areas of the United States, and were enrolled through a virtual design. Cohort assignment in the prospective study relied on participant-reported clinical history from a screening survey and a study questionnaire. In the prospective study, whole blood, serum and a nasopharyngeal or oropharyngeal swab were collected from each participant by mobile phlebotomists. Over a roughly 2-month period, participants in the prospective study had the option of providing additional blood draws and questionnaires. Before DNA extraction, blood samples from the prospective study were shipped at room temperature or frozen. Results the study describes overall, beyond this receptor: How much clinical and demographic metadata was included differed by source and by participant, and the metadata was provided uncurated.

The CDR3, cysteine through phenylalanine, is 12 amino acids long. Just CDR3 DNA is preserved here, 36 bases in frame from base 1. V sheds 5 bases and J sheds 4 bases, leaving 8 bases between their ends. The germline V gene yields SGHTA for CDR1 and FQGNSA for CDR2. The sequenced material came from PBMCs or T cells enriched from blood (not recorded which). The V and J segments used are TRBV7-2 and TRBJ1-1, with a tentative D gene TRBD1 over 5 matching bases. The sequence came from a woman between 50 and 59 years old in a cohort exposed to, infected with or recovered from COVID-19 (not recorded which). CDR3 sequence: CASSRRGTEAFF. In nucleotides, the sequence is TGTGCCAGCAGCAGGAGGGGCACTGAAGCTTTCTTT.